This T cell receptor beta chain was identified during a study of blood T cells in healthy people across ages. A second PCR of roughly 7 to 11 cycles used a sample-barcoded 5' primer and a J-beta primer mix. Every cDNA molecule carried a tag from a template-switch adaptor bearing 12 random nucleotides. TCRdb recomputed calls from the 5' RACE reads with MiXCR, one row per CDR3 protein. The table lists about 1.5 million distinct CDR3 sequences, approximately 39% of them singletons, with around 4% in the top ten. General study results and limits: The study found TCR beta diversity correlated strongly with naive T cell percentage.

There are a few counts of this clonotype. Antigen unknown. Germline V CDR1 and CDR2: SGHDN, FVKESK. V shed 1 base and J shed 9 bases, with 13 bases lying between them. This CDR3 comprises 14 residues. The sample taken for sequencing was blood. The sequence derives from a woman in her late teens or twenties in good health. The chain has TRBV14 and TRBJ2-1; D is unclear. The CDR3 DNA reads TGTGCCAGCAGCCAAGTCCTAGGTATGAGTGAGCAGTTCTTC. Its protein is CASSQVLGMSEQFF. Drawing the rest from reference TRBV14 and TRBJ2-1, the complete variable domain is EAGVTQFPSHSVIEKGQTVTLRCDPISGHDNLYWYRRVMGKEIKFLLHFVKESKQDESGMPNNRFLAERTGGTYSTLKVQPAELEDSGVYFCASSQVLGMSEQFFGPGTRLTVL.